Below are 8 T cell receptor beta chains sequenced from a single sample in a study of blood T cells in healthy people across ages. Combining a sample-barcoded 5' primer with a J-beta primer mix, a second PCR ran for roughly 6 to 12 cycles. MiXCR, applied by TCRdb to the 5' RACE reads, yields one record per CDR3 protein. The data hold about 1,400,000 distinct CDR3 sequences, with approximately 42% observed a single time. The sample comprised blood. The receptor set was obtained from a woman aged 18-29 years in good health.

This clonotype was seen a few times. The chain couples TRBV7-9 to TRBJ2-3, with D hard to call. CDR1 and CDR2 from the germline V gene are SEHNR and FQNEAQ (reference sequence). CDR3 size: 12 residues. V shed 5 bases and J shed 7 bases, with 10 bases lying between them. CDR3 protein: CASSRLENTQYF. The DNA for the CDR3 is TGTGCCAGCAGCCGGCTCGAAAATACGCAGTATTTT. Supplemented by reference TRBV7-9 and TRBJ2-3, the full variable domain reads DTGVSQNPRHKITKRGQNVTFRCDPISEHNRLYWYRQTLGQGPEFLTYFQNEAQLEKSRLLSDRFSAERPKGSFSTLEIQRTEQGDSAMYLCASSRLENTQYFGPGTRLTVL.

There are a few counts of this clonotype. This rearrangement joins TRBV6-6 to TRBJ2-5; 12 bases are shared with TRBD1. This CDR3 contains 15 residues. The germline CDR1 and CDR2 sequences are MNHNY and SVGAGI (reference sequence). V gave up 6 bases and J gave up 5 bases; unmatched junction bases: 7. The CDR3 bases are TGTGCCAGCAGCCCCGGGACAGGGGGCGCGGAGACCCAGTACTTC. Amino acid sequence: CASSPGTGGAETQYF.

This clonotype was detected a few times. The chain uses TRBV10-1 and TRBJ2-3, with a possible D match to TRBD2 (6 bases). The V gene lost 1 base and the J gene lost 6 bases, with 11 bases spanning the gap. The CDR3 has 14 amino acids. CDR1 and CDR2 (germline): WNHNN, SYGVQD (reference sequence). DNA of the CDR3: TGCGCCAGCAGTGAGTGGCCTAGCGCGGATACGCAGTATTTT. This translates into CASSEWPSADTQYF.

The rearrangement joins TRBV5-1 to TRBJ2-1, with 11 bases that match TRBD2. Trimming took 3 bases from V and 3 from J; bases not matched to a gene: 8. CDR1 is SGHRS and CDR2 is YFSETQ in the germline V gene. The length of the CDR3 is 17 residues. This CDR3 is CASSYPLAGGVYNEQFF. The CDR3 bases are TGCGCCAGCAGCTACCCGTTAGCGGGGGGGGTCTACAATGAGCAGTTCTTC.

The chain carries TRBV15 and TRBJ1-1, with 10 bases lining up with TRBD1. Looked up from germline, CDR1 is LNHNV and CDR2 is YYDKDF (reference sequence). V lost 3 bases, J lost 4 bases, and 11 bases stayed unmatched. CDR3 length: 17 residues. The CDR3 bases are TGTGCCACCAGCAGTCTAGGGACAGGGGTGCGGGGCACTGAAGCTTTCTTT. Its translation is CATSSLGTGVRGTEAFF.

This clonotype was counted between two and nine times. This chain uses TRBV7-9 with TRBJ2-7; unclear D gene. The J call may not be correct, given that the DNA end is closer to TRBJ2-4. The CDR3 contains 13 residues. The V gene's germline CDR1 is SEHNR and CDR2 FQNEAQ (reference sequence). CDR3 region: CASSQIRSGIQYF. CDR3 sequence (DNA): TGTGCCAGCAGCCAAATAAGGAGTGGCATTCAGTACTTC.

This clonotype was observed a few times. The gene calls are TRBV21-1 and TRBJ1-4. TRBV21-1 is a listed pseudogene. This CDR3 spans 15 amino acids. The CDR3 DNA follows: TGTGCCAGCAGGAAACAGGGCCCCCGGGGTGAAAAACTGTTTTTT. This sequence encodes CASRKQGPRGEKLFF.

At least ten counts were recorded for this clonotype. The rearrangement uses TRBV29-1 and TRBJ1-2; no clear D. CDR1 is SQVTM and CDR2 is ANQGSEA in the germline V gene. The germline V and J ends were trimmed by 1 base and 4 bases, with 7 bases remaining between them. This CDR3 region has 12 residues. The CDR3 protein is CSVEGRSYGYTF. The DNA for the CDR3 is TGCAGCGTTGAAGGCAGGAGCTATGGCTACACCTTC.